Presented here are 2 T cell receptor beta chains from one specimen sequenced in a study of beta chain features in type 1 diabetes. No antigen has been identified for these receptors. cDNA synthesis used the whole RNA isolate, giving expressed TCRB sequences. The assay was immunoSEQ multiplex PCR, and TCRdb's table has in-frame clones only and misses some. The data hold around 600,000 clones, with around 12% observed a single time. Study-level results: There was a moderate but significant shortening of TCRB CDR3s in all four CD4+ subsets of Type 1 diabetes patients.

The sequenced sample consisted of naive CD4+ T cells from blood. Source of these receptors: a man between 25 and 39 years old with type 1 diabetes.

The V gene is TRBV10-3, the J gene TRBJ1-1; D call uncertain. V was cut by 3 bases and J by 0 bases, with 17 bases left in between. The CDR3 length is 17 residues. Germline V gene lookup returns CDR1 ENHRY and CDR2 SYGVKD. CDR3 in DNA: TGTGCCATCAGTGAACCGGGAACCTCCCCAATGAACACTGAAGCTTTCTTT. It is translated as CAISEPGTSPMNTEAFF.

About this clone: The sample contains more than one DNA sequence encoding this CDR3. The chain carries TRBV5-1 and TRBJ2-3, with D hard to call. The CDR3 totals 14 residues. Germline V gives CDR1 SGHRS, CDR2 YFSETQ. V shed 0 bases and J shed 0 bases, with 5 bases lying between them. In DNA form, the CDR3 reads TGCGCCAGCAGCTTGGGGCAGAGCACAGATACGCAGTATTTT. Translated: CASSLGQSTDTQYF.